What follows is one T cell receptor beta chain and its context. The clone's antigen remains unknown. One base away there is no much larger clone; base qualities are not given. Cut back by 2 bases and 1 base, the V and J ends lie 9 bases apart. The CDR3 runs 14 residues from the cysteine to the phenylalanine. Kept here is only the CDR3 DNA, which spans 42 bases and is read in frame from base 1. According to the germline V gene, CDR1 reads SQVTM and CDR2 reads ANQGSEA. The data originate from a study of T-cell reconstitution after alpha-beta-depleted transplantation in children (TCRdb year 2016). Regarding the research as a whole: The study quantitatively tracked T-cell immune reconstitution after TCRalphabeta/CD19-depleted allogeneic hematopoietic cell transplantation in children using TCR repertoire profiling.

General conclusions and limits of the study: Over subsequent months, a decline in hyperexpanded clone frequencies was noted, and after one year, T-cell counts and TCRbeta diversity were mostly ascribed to newly produced T cells. In some patients, high TCRbeta diversity at day 60 was attributed to recipient T cells and intrathymic progenitors that had survived conditioning. About two months after transplant, the apparently early recovery of alphabetaT-cell counts reportedly depended on just several hundred clones that had expanded rapidly and came from non-depleted graft cells.

The treatment or condition label for this specimen denotes: allogeneic hematopoietic cell transplantation with graft depleted of TCRalphabeta T cells and CD19 B cells. The transplant recipients were children given TCRalphabeta/CD19-depleted allogeneic hematopoietic cell grafts. Receptors were amplified or captured by PCR. Sequencing took place on an Illumina HiSeq 2500. Molecular barcoding was employed in the preparation of TCR libraries, with unique molecular identifiers being used to normalize TCRbeta repertoire quantification. The public reads were quality trimmed at Q25 with fastp and then assembled into clones with MiXCR by TCRdb, keeping productive beta chains. Rows matching on CDR3 protein sequence are summarized as one entry with the most common DNA and genes. This sample holds approximately 430,000 distinct CDR3 sequences; around 15% were observed only once. The ten top clones hold around 30% of the sample.

Here the sequenced sample was PBMCs, mostly from graft donor cells, taken 360 days after TCRalphabeta/CD19-depleted stem cell transplant. The sequence links TRBV29-1 to TRBJ2-1; D gene: possibly TRBD1, on 5 matching bases. This TCR came from a boy younger than two who had a stem cell transplant for Wiskott-Aldrich syndrome, so the T cells may come from the graft donor. The base sequence is TGCAGCGTTGAAAAAGGGGTTTCCTACAATGAGCAGTTCTTC. Its protein is CSVEKGVSYNEQFF.